The 15 T cell receptor beta chains below were found in one sample sequenced in a study of T cells in Graves' hyperthyroidism and ophthalmopathy. Template material for amplifying TCR beta CDR3 regions consisted of RNA transcripts. With the HTBI primer set, the TCR CDR3 went through a first round of RT-PCR. TCRdb reprocessed the multiplex PCR reads with MiXCR, giving one entry per CDR3 protein. The data contain 300,000 to 450,000 distinct CDR3 sequences, about 25% of them singletons. The sequencing sample was made of blood. These TCRs come from a man aged 50-60 years with Graves' hyperthyroidism.

This clonotype was counted many times. The chain recombines TRBV27 with TRBJ2-7, with TRBD2 as a possible D gene (7 bases). Looked up from germline, CDR1 is MNHEY and CDR2 is SMNVEV (reference sequence). The CDR3 has 16 residues. V was trimmed by 5 bases and J by 3 bases, leaving 20 bases between them. CDR3 sequence: CASSGAGAGEGYEQYF. The CDR3 DNA reads as TGTGCCAGCAGTGGGGCGGGGGCGGGAGAAGGCTACGAGCAGTACTTC.

Only one count was recorded for this clonotype. This chain uses TRBV4-2 with TRBJ2-1, with D perhaps matching TRBD1 (5 bases). The CDR3 is made up of 15 amino acids. The V and J ends lost 0 bases and 6 bases respectively, with 12 bases between them. CDR1 is LGHNA, CDR2 YNFKEQ, per germline. The chain's CDR3 is CASSQDVARGNEQFF. CDR3 nucleotides: TGTGCCAGCAGCCAAGATGTAGCAAGGGGCAATGAGCAGTTCTTC.

The V call is TRBV20-1, the J call TRBJ2-7, with TRBD2 matching over 9 bases. CDR1 is DFQATT and CDR2 is SNEGSKA in the germline V gene (reference sequence). J lost 3 bases, V lost 3 bases, and 15 bases had no gene match. The CDR3 is 17 amino acids. CDR3 sequence reads: CSAREPLGLAGLYEQYF. CDR3 DNA: TGCAGTGCTAGGGAACCCCTAGGGCTAGCGGGGCTCTACGAGCAGTACTTC.

The CDR3 DNA reads as TGCGCCAGCAGTGAGTCGGTAAGAGGAGCTAGCAAGAACACCGGGGAGCTGTTTTTT. This codes for CASSESVRGASKNTGELFF. The chain joins TRBV10-2 to TRBJ2-2; a weak D match, TRBD2 (5 bases). V gave up 0 bases and J gave up 1 base, with 18 bases separating them. Germline CDR1 and CDR2: WSHSY and SAAADI. The CDR3 runs 19 residues.

This clonotype was recorded at least ten times. This CDR3 is CAWSVGGNTEAFF. The CDR3 DNA sequence: TGTGCCTGGAGTGTAGGAGGGAACACTGAAGCTTTCTTT. The rearrangement joins TRBV30 to TRBJ1-1; D unclear. CDR3 length: 13 residues. Per the germline V gene, CDR1 is GTSNPN and CDR2 is SVGIG (reference sequence). V lost 0 bases, J lost 1 base, and 6 bases lay in between.

The chain joins TRBV5-1 to TRBJ1-1; D perhaps matches TRBD1 (5 bases). In germline, CDR1 is SGHRS, CDR2 YFSETQ. The CDR3 length is 15 residues. With 1 base removed from V and 4 bases from J, the gap between germline ends came to 14 bases. Here the CDR3 DNA reads TGCGCCAGCAGCTTGCTGGGGCAAGAGGGCACTGAAGCTTTCTTT. Translation gives CASSLLGQEGTEAFF.

Turning to this clonotype: The germline gene is not matched at one end of the junction; a read error may be the cause. This sequence joins TRBV7-8 and TRBJ2-7; 7 bases line up with TRBD1. This CDR3 is built from 15 residues. CDR1 is SGHVS, CDR2 FQNEAQ, per germline. DNA of the CDR3: TGTGCCGGCAGCCCGGTGACAGGGTCAAACTACGAGCAGTACTTC. Translating it yields CAGSPVTGSNYEQYF.

The chain couples TRBV27 to TRBJ2-3; 10 nucleotides match TRBD1. The length of the CDR3 is 16 residues. Unmatched junction bases numbered 9, after V lost 2 bases and J lost 7 bases. Germline V CDR1 and CDR2: MNHEY, SMNVEV (reference sequence). CDR3 in amino acids: CASSLLRDRGNNTQYF. In nucleotides, the CDR3 is TGTGCCAGCAGTTTACTCCGGGACAGGGGAAATAATACGCAGTATTTT.

The CDR3 spells CASTQRNYGYTF. CDR3 in DNA: TGTGCCAGCACGCAGAGGAACTATGGCTACACCTTC. The V gene is TRBV2, the J gene TRBJ1-2; D call uncertain. With 7 bases removed from V and 2 bases from J, the gap between germline ends came to 8 bases. The CDR3 has 12 amino acids. The germline V gene has CDR1 SNHLY and CDR2 FYNNEI.

This clonotype has a count of ten or more. This chain connects TRBV27 to TRBJ1-1; D is perhaps TRBD1 (5 bases). CDR1 and CDR2 (germline): MNHEY, SMNVEV (reference sequence). Trimming left V 5 bases short and J 4 bases short, with 11 bases between. This CDR3 region has 13 residues. CDR3 bases: TGTGCCAGCAGTGCCTCGGGGGGCACTGAAGCTTTCTTT. This gives the protein CASSASGGTEAFF.

The rearrangement joins TRBV20-1 to TRBJ2-5, with a possible D match to TRBD2 (7 bases). Germline CDR1 and CDR2: DFQATT and SNEGSKA (reference sequence). The CDR3 runs 12 residues. V was cut by 7 bases and J by 1 base, with 10 bases left in between. CDR3 in amino acids: CSGGGLQETQYF. For the CDR3, the DNA is TGCAGTGGGGGGGGGCTCCAAGAGACCCAGTACTTC.

The table lists this clonotype with many counts. This chain uses TRBV7-9 with TRBJ2-7, with unresolved D. Germline V gene lookup returns CDR1 SEHNR and CDR2 FQNEAQ (reference sequence). V lost 2 bases to trimming and J lost 2 bases, with 10 bases between them. This CDR3 is built from 14 residues. The CDR3: CASSLMDGPYEQYF. DNA for the CDR3: TGTGCCAGCAGCTTAATGGACGGGCCCTACGAGCAGTACTTC.

The chain employs TRBV18 and TRBJ2-2, with 7 bases identical to TRBD1. The CDR3 totals 15 residues. The germline CDR1 and CDR2 sequences are KGHSH and LQKENI. V was clipped by 8 bases and J by 1 base; unmatched bases: 7. CDR3 in DNA: TGTGCCAGCCGCTACAGGGGCATGAACACCGGGGAGCTGTTTTTT. Protein: CASRYRGMNTGELFF.

This clonotype was seen ten or more times. The gene calls are TRBV29-1 and TRBJ1-1, with D perhaps matching TRBD1 (5 bases). The ends were cut back, 7 bases at V and 0 bases at J, with 12 bases in the middle. Germline V gene data show CDR1 as SQVTM and CDR2 as ANQGSEA. CDR3 length: 13 residues. DNA of the CDR3: TGCAGCGCAAGCACAGGTATGAACACTGAAGCTTTCTTT. Amino acids: CSASTGMNTEAFF.

The rearrangement links TRBV6-5 to TRBJ2-2, with no clear D. Trimming left V 0 bases short and J 6 bases short, with 8 bases between. Germline loops: CDR1 MNHEY, CDR2 SVGAGI. The CDR3 runs 14 residues. Written as DNA, the CDR3 is TGTGCCAGCAGTTACTCGTATGGTCCCGGGGAGCTGTTTTTT. Its protein product is CASSYSYGPGELFF.